This is a list of T cell receptor beta chains from one sample in a study of blood T cells in healthy people across ages. TCRdb re-called the 5' RACE reads through MiXCR, storing one row per CDR3 protein. The top ten clones hold 7.5% to 9% of a sample with under 700,000 distinct CDR3 sequences, approximately 25% of them seen once. This sample also appeared in a second study, on T cells of mothers and their children.

Specimen: blood. The receptors come from a boy between 5 and 17 years old in good health. CDR3s include the opening cysteine and the closing phenylalanine or tryptophan. Each record gives: V gene, J gene, D gene, CDR3 protein. A D gene is named only where the DNA matches it firmly.

TRBV7-9	TRBJ2-7	TRBD2	CASSLFLAGREDEQYF
TRBV11-2	TRBJ1-3	NA	CASSPRGIGNTMYF
TRBV3-1	TRBJ1-1	NA	CASSPGVGGYETEAFF
TRBV24-1	TRBJ2-1	NA	CATSDLEADYNEQFF
TRBV4-3	TRBJ2-1	TRBD1	CASSQDSHRGYYNEQFF
TRBV7-9	TRBJ2-7	NA	CASSPSGAPYEQYF
TRBV6-2/TRBV6-3	TRBJ2-7	NA	CASRRLEIRGLSKQYF
TRBV27	TRBJ2-5	NA	CASSFRGHQETRYF
TRBV7-2	TRBJ2-7	TRBD1	CASSLDTGQGSYEQYF
TRBV5-5	TRBJ2-1	TRBD1	CASIPPRGTGVNEQFF
TRBV6-2/TRBV6-3	TRBJ1-1	NA	CASSRQTEAFF
TRBV6-4	TRBJ2-5	TRBD2	CASSPTSGGGETQYF
TRBV10-1	TRBJ2-5	NA	CASSETVGQETQYF
TRBV24-1	TRBJ2-5	TRBD1	CATSNPETGGGETQYF
TRBV4-3	TRBJ1-4	TRBD1	CASSQGPGQGVEKLFF
TRBV6-5	TRBJ1-6	TRBD1	CASRVRGPGSGPLHF
TRBV12-3/TRBV12-4	TRBJ2-3	NA	CASILADTQYF
TRBV18	TRBJ2-3	NA	CASSPKARKKPSTDTQYF
TRBV7-2	TRBJ2-3	TRBD2	CASSMGLAGFRDTQYF
TRBV5-1	TRBJ2-5	TRBD2	CASSLGGLAGGETQYF
TRBV7-9	TRBJ2-5	NA	CASRTAQETQYF
TRBV24-1	TRBJ2-7	TRBD1	CATSGPPGQGTAYEQYF
TRBV29-1	TRBJ2-5	TRBD2	CSGGLAGRSQETQYF
TRBV4-2	TRBJ2-7	NA	CASSQEDLTYEQYF
TRBV9	TRBJ2-5	TRBD1	CASSEGQRETQYF
TRBV7-2	TRBJ1-6	NA	CASSLGARTNSPLHF
TRBV19	NA	TRBD1	CASSAGTVPFTYEQYF
TRBV28	TRBJ1-3	NA	CASSPGRNSGNTIYF
TRBV19	TRBJ2-3	TRBD1	CASSTTRTGKETDTQYF
TRBV5-6	TRBJ1-4	NA	CASSATNEKLFF
TRBV20-1	NA	NA	CSARNPGGAEQFF
TRBV9	TRBJ2-5	NA	CASSDHPGVGSTQYF
TRBV3-1	TRBJ2-1	TRBD2	CASSQSGWGGSAYNEQFF
TRBV25-1	TRBJ1-4	TRBD1	CASSVPGQGAREKLIF
TRBV12-3/TRBV12-4	TRBJ2-1	TRBD1	CASSEDRGGYNEQFF
TRBV2	TRBJ2-5	NA	CASSSFLASIQETQYF
TRBV12-3/TRBV12-4	TRBJ1-4	NA	CASSLSRAGWLGEKLFF
TRBV10-2	NA	NA	CASRGATLNEQYF
TRBV6-2/TRBV6-3	TRBJ2-1	NA	CASSYSLATNEQFF
TRBV20-1	TRBJ2-3	TRBD2	CSASPQRGPTHLGTDTQYF
TRBV20-1	TRBJ2-3	NA	CSARGQHFLTDTQYF
TRBV20-1	TRBJ2-7	TRBD1	CSARDRAAYEQYF
TRBV10-3	TRBJ2-2	NA	CAIRGPREQGDTGELFF
TRBV7-9	TRBJ1-4	NA	CASSDDRTNEKLFF
TRBV20-1	TRBJ1-1	NA	CSAEKGTEAFF
TRBV6-2/TRBV6-3	TRBJ2-4	TRBD1	CASRSTGAKNIQYF
TRBV4-1	TRBJ1-2	NA	CASSQGRDTQGIYGYTF
TRBV4-2	TRBJ1-1	TRBD1	CASSPLNIGGANTEAFF
TRBV14	TRBJ2-1	TRBD2	CASSQMTSGGAKYDEQFF
TRBV19	TRBJ2-1	NA	CASRGRGGSYNEQFF
TRBV2	TRBJ2-7	NA	CASSERQPLVEQYF
TRBV5-5	TRBJ2-1	TRBD1	CASSLKGTGGGSGYYNEQFF
TRBV3-1	TRBJ2-1	NA	CASSQDFWSQGGEQFF
TRBV29-1	TRBJ1-1	NA	CSTLASMNTEAFF
TRBV15	TRBJ2-1	NA	CATSRDRWGESYNEQFF
TRBV18	NA	NA	CTSSPAISGYEQYF
TRBV6-1	TRBJ2-4	NA	CASSGWGPSGRDIQYF
TRBV6-1	TRBJ1-2	NA	CASSEAWGDGYTF
TRBV6-2/TRBV6-3	TRBJ2-1	NA	CASSSAGAEGNEQFF
TRBV3-1	TRBJ2-1	NA	CASSGERLRYNEQFF